This TCR beta chain was captured by sequencing in a study of metastatic and nonmetastatic thyroid tumors. About the study: The comparison covered peripheral blood and tumor or nodule tissue in malignant and benign thyroid patients.

This clone has a count of ten or more. No antigen is known for it. Trimming shortened V by 5 bases and J by 3 bases, and 8 bases separated the two germline ends. Germline CDR1 and CDR2: SGHTA and FQGNSA. The CDR3 covers 12 residues. TCRdb redid the clone calls on the PCR reads using MiXCR. This table holds tens of thousands of clones, roughly 17% found once. The entire patient cohort was treatment-naive prior to thyroid surgery. Whole-study results and caveats: Malignant tumors reportedly showed significantly higher TCR beta diversity than benign nodules in both blood and tumor.

Sequencing used tumor tissue. This receptor was identified in a female donor with papillary thyroid cancer or a benign thyroid nodule (not recorded which). Some clones in this sample may be carry-over from other donors' samples. The chain recombines TRBV7-2 with TRBJ2-7; D gene uncertain. The CDR3 region has the DNA TGTGCCAGCAGCCGGAGCCGCTACGAGCAGTACTTC. It yields the protein CASSRSRYEQYF.